These 3 T cell receptor beta chains originate from one sample sequenced in a study of blood T cell repertoires in COVID-19. The table came from immunoSEQ multiplex PCR; TCRdb's copy has only in-frame clones and leaves some out. The table lists 100,000 or so clones, approximately 83% of them singletons. What was sequenced was peripheral blood. These receptor sequences come from a man in his forties or fifties with acute or convalescent COVID-19.

V is TRBV11-2 and J is TRBJ1-5; D is perhaps TRBD1 (6 bases). CDR3 size: 12 residues. V lost 6 bases and J 7 bases, leaving 10 bases between the germline ends. From germline, CDR1 is SGHAT and CDR2 FQNNGV. CDR3 loop: CASSLQGQPQHF. The CDR3 nucleotides are TGTGCCAGCAGTCTACAGGGACAGCCCCAGCATTTT.

The V gene is TRBV3-1 (or the pseudogene TRBV3-2), the J gene TRBJ2-7, with 10 bases that match TRBD1. Germline CDR1 is LGHDT and CDR2 is YNNKEL (reference sequence). The CDR3 covers 15 residues. J was trimmed by 7 bases and V by 4 bases; bases with no gene match: 10. CDR3 DNA: TGTGCCAGCAGCCCCCGGACAGGGGGGACGGGAGAGCAGTACTTC. Encoded protein: CASSPRTGGTGEQYF.

V and J are TRBV30 and TRBJ1-5; D gene uncertain. Germline-derived CDR1 and CDR2 are GTSNPN and SVGIG (reference sequence). Between the trimmed V and J ends, which lost 3 bases and 5 bases, there was a span of 11 bases. This CDR3 comprises 13 residues. CDR3: CAWSRTRDQPQHF. Here the CDR3 DNA reads TGTGCCTGGAGCCGTACGAGAGATCAGCCCCAGCATTTT. The full variable domain, completed using reference TRBV30 and TRBJ1-5, is SQTIHQWPATLVQPVGSPLSLECTVEGTSNPNLYWYRQAAGRGLQLLFYSVGIGQISSEVPQNLSASRPQDRQFILSSKKLLLSDSGFYLCAWSRTRDQPQHFGDGTRLSIL.